The sequence of this T cell receptor (beta chain) was determined in a study of T cells in Graves' hyperthyroidism and ophthalmopathy. J lost 8 bases, V lost 2 bases, and 6 bases had no gene match. Germline CDR1 reads SGHTA; CDR2 reads FQGTGA. This CDR3 has 14 residues. In this sample, this clonotype turned up many times. Absent ophthalmopathy progression within 18 months defined stable Graves' hyperthyroidism. The investigators amplified TCR beta CDR3 regions from RNA transcripts. In the first-round RT-PCR of the TCR CDR3, the HTBI primer set was used. TCRdb reprocessed the multiplex PCR reads with MiXCR, giving one entry per CDR3 protein. This table holds fewer than 600,000 distinct CDR3 sequences, 14% found once.

The sample taken for sequencing was blood. The chain couples TRBV7-3 to TRBJ2-1; 7 nucleotides match TRBD2. The sequence came from a young woman with Graves' hyperthyroidism. In DNA form, the CDR3 reads TGTGCCAGCAGCTTACGCGGGAGTGTCGATGAGCAGTTCTTC. It codes for CASSLRGSVDEQFF.